Shown below are 24 T cell receptor beta chains from a single sample sequenced in a study of T cells after yellow fever vaccination. TCRdb re-derived calls from the 5' RACE reads in MiXCR, one entry per CDR3 protein. The sample gives 250,000 or so distinct CDR3 sequences, approximately 3.8% of which show up once; under 20% is in the top ten. Material: PBMCs, obtained 15 days after the yellow fever booster vaccination. The receptors come from a man aged 18 to 35 who received the YFV17D yellow fever vaccine.

There are many counts of this clonotype. The chain recombines TRBV30 with TRBJ1-2; D remains unclear. Germline lookup yields CDR1 GTSNPN and CDR2 SVGIG (reference sequence). The V gene lost 4 bases and the J gene lost 2 bases, with 8 bases spanning the gap. This CDR3 contains 12 residues. The CDR3 reads CAWTTPNYGYTF. In DNA, the CDR3 is TGTGCCTGGACTACTCCCAACTATGGCTACACCTTC.

This clonotype occurred many times. The CDR3: CSVASESSGNTIYF. DNA of the CDR3: TGCAGCGTTGCCAGTGAGAGCTCTGGAAACACCATATATTTT. The chain recombines TRBV29-1 with TRBJ1-3; D unresolved. Looked up from germline, CDR1 is SQVTM and CDR2 is ANQGSEA. V gave up 4 bases and J gave up 0 bases, with 10 bases separating them. CDR3 length equals 14 residues.

This clonotype occurred many times. This rearrangement joins TRBV19 to TRBJ2-7, with 12 bases aligning to TRBD2. Trimming at V came to 6 bases and at J to 1 base, leaving 1 base not matched to a gene. CDR3 length: 14 amino acids. Germline V gene data show CDR1 as LNHDA and CDR2 as SQIVND (reference sequence). The CDR3 DNA reads TGTGCCAGTAGAGGACTAGCGGGATCCTACGAGCAGTACTTC. Amino acids: CASRGLAGSYEQYF.

At least ten counts were recorded for this clonotype. The chain recombines TRBV11-2 with TRBJ1-4, with a possible D match to TRBD1 (5 bases). Germline CDR1 is SGHAT and CDR2 is FQNNGV. V lost 4 bases to trimming and J lost 8 bases, with 11 bases between them. The CDR3 has 13 residues. The CDR3 spells CASSSDRLEKLFF. In DNA, the CDR3 is TGTGCCAGCAGCTCCGACAGACTGGAAAAACTGTTTTTT.

This clonotype was picked up many times. The rearrangement links TRBV29-1 to TRBJ2-7, with TRBD1 identical over 9 bases. Germline assignment: CDR1 SQVTM and CDR2 ANQGSEA. The CDR3 spans 13 residues. V was clipped by 7 bases and J by 6 bases; unmatched bases: 10. This CDR3 reads CSAETGGKLEQYF. The CDR3 DNA reads TGCAGCGCTGAGACAGGGGGAAAACTCGAGCAGTACTTC.

In this sample, this clonotype turned up many times. The rearrangement links TRBV7-9 to TRBJ1-1; possible D gene TRBD1, 5 bases. This CDR3 contains 15 residues. CDR1 and CDR2 (germline): SEHNR, FQNEAQ (reference sequence). V lost 2 bases and J 5 bases, leaving 15 bases between the germline ends. Here the CDR3 reads CASSLQGSVGTEAFF. Written as DNA, the CDR3 is TGTGCCAGCAGCTTACAGGGATCAGTCGGAACTGAAGCTTTCTTT.

This clonotype was counted at least ten times. The chain employs TRBV18 and TRBJ2-3; weak D call: TRBD1 (5 bases). The CDR3 contains 14 residues. Germline CDR1 and CDR2: KGHSH and LQKENI. Between the trimmed V and J ends, which lost 2 bases and 0 bases, there was a span of 6 bases. The CDR3 DNA reads as TGTGCCAGCTCACCAGGACATAGCACAGATACGCAGTATTTT. Amino acid sequence: CASSPGHSTDTQYF.

This clonotype was seen at least ten times. This chain links TRBV7-2 with TRBJ2-5; 8 positions agree with TRBD1. Germline-derived CDR1 and CDR2 are SGHTA and FQGNSA. CDR3 length equals 17 residues. With 1 base clipped from V and 3 bases from J, the junction kept 10 bases outside the gene matches. The chain's CDR3 is CASSLVSGGQGEETQYF. DNA for the CDR3: TGTGCCAGCAGCTTAGTAAGTGGAGGACAGGGTGAAGAGACCCAGTACTTC.

This clonotype was counted many times. V is TRBV3-1 and J is TRBJ1-5, with 7 positions matching TRBD1. The CDR3 loop spans 15 amino acids. V gave up 4 bases and J gave up 6 bases; unmatched junction bases: 9. Germline V gene sequence: CDR1 LGHDT, CDR2 YNNKEL (reference sequence). The DNA for the CDR3 is TGTGCCAGCAGCCTTGGACAGGCGGGACCTCAGCCCCAGCATTTT. It encodes CASSLGQAGPQPQHF.

This clonotype was recorded many times. V usage is TRBV28 and J usage is TRBJ2-5; 8 nucleotides align to TRBD1. This CDR3 has 15 residues. In germline, CDR1 is MDHEN, CDR2 SYDVKM. The V and J ends lost 6 bases and 1 base, in that order; junction bases with no gene match: 7. In nucleotides, the CDR3 is TGTGCCAGCAGGCAGGGGGCGGGGCGCCAAGAGACCCAGTACTTC. This translates into CASRQGAGRQETQYF.

This clonotype has at least ten counts. The CDR3 here is CASQSGQGTNEQFF. CDR3 nucleotides: TGTGCCAGCCAGTCCGGACAGGGTACAAATGAGCAGTTCTTC. The chain links TRBV18 to TRBJ2-1; 8 bases are shared with TRBD1. The CDR3 runs 14 residues. The J segment lost 7 bases and the V segment lost 8 bases, leaving 10 bases of the junction unmatched. The V gene's germline CDR1 is KGHSH and CDR2 LQKENI. The variable domain in full, completed from reference TRBV18 and TRBJ2-1, reads NAGVMQNPRHLVRRRGQEARLRCSPMKGHSHVYWYRQLPEEGLKFMVYLQKENIIDESGMPKERFSAEFPKEGPSILRIQQVVRGDSAAYFCASQSGQGTNEQFFGPGTRLTVL.

There are many counts of this clonotype. The rearrangement joins TRBV29-1 to TRBJ2-1; perhaps TRBD2 as D (5 bases). The CDR3 covers 13 residues. Trimming shortened V by 5 bases and J by 4 bases, and 12 bases separated the two germline ends. Germline lookup yields CDR1 SQVTM and CDR2 ANQGSEA. The CDR3 nucleotides are TGCAGCGTTTCACGGGATCAATACAATGAGCAGTTCTTC. Amino acid sequence: CSVSRDQYNEQFF.

At least ten counts were recorded for this clonotype. J is TRBJ2-5 and V is TRBV5-1; possibly TRBD1 or TRBD2 for D (6 bases each). The CDR3 is made up of 15 amino acids. V lost 4 bases and J lost 3, with 16 bases in between. Germline V lookup: CDR1 SGHRS, CDR2 YFSETQ. CDR3 loop: CASSHPGAPEETQYF. CDR3 coding DNA: TGCGCCAGCAGCCACCCGGGGGCGCCCGAAGAGACCCAGTACTTC. The full variable domain, its missing parts supplied by reference TRBV5-1 and TRBJ2-5, is KAGVTQTPRYLIKTRGQQVTLSCSPISGHRSVSWYQQTPGQGLQFLFEYFSETQRNKGNFPGRFSGRQFSNSRSEMNVSTLELGDSALYLCASSHPGAPEETQYFGPGTRLLVL.

This clonotype has just a few counts. This chain connects TRBV9 to TRBJ2-5, with D possibly matching TRBD2 (6 bases). The V end lost 3 bases, the J end lost 4 bases, and 16 bases lay between the germline ends. The CDR3 totals 15 residues. Germline CDR1 SGDLS, CDR2 YYNGEE. CDR3 sequence: CASSETLATGETQYF. The CDR3 DNA is TGTGCCAGCAGCGAGACCCTAGCGACCGGAGAGACCCAGTACTTC.

This clonotype has ten or more counts. The chain combines TRBV13 with TRBJ2-7; no clear D. V lost 3 bases, J lost 3 bases, and 9 bases lay in between. Germline loops: CDR1 PRHDT, CDR2 FYEKMQ (reference sequence). The CDR3 is 13 residues long. CDR3 bases: TGTGCCAGCAGCTTTCTACTGGGCTACGAGCAGTACGTC. Translating it yields CASSFLLGYEQYV.

This clonotype was counted many times. The gene calls are TRBV24-1 and TRBJ2-3; D is perhaps TRBD1 or TRBD2 (5 bases each). Trimming removed 4 bases at V and 4 bases at J, with 17 bases between. CDR1 and CDR2 (germline): KGHDR, SFDVKD. There are 16 residues in the CDR3. In DNA form, the CDR3 reads TGTGCCACCAGTGACCTATCCGGGGCGCAGCCAGATACGCAGTATTTT. Its protein product is CATSDLSGAQPDTQYF.

This clonotype has ten or more counts. The V call is TRBV14, the J call TRBJ2-1; possibly TRBD1 for D (6 bases). V was shortened by 3 bases and J by 9 bases, with 18 bases between the two germline ends. This CDR3 spans 15 amino acids. Germline CDR1 SGHDN, CDR2 FVKESK. CDR3 residues: CASSQNHHRVVEQFF. The CDR3 bases are TGTGCCAGCAGCCAGAATCACCACAGGGTTGTTGAGCAGTTCTTC.

This clonotype has at least ten counts. This chain uses TRBV5-1 with TRBJ1-1; D gene ambiguous. This CDR3 comprises 13 residues. Germline V lookup: CDR1 SGHRS, CDR2 YFSETQ. V was pared by 5 bases and J by 1 base, with 9 bases between. The CDR3 protein is CASRFDGNTEAFF. DNA for the CDR3: TGCGCCAGCAGATTCGATGGGAACACTGAAGCTTTCTTT.

This clonotype has a count of ten or more. The V and J genes are TRBV6-5 and TRBJ1-1; D is perhaps TRBD1 (5 bases). Germline CDR1 is MNHEY and CDR2 is SVGAGI. V was cut by 2 bases and J by 10 bases, with 20 bases left in between. This CDR3 contains 15 residues. CDR3 bases: TGTGCCAGCAGTTACGGCGATGGAGGGGCACGGCCAGCTTTCTTT. This encodes CASSYGDGGARPAFF.

This clonotype was observed at least ten times. V usage is TRBV7-2 and J usage is TRBJ2-1; 11 nucleotides line up with TRBD2. J was trimmed by 4 bases and V by 3 bases; bases with no gene match: 5. The CDR3 extends over 16 amino acids. The germline gives CDR1 SGHTA, CDR2 FQGNSA. CDR3 DNA: TGTGCCAGCAGCTTTAGCGGGGGGGCAGGATACAATGAGCAGTTCTTC. Translation: CASSFSGGAGYNEQFF.

This clonotype appeared a few times. The V and J genes are TRBV5-6 and TRBJ1-5; 10 bases map to TRBD1. This CDR3 region has 15 residues. Germline CDR1 and CDR2: SGHDT and YYEEEE. J was trimmed by 6 bases and V by 4 bases; bases with no gene match: 7. The CDR3 sequence: CASSEGQGRIQPQHF. The DNA for the CDR3 is TGTGCCAGCAGCGAGGGACAGGGGAGAATTCAGCCCCAGCATTTT. The entire variable domain, with the rest obtained from reference TRBV5-6 and TRBJ1-5, is as follows: DAGVTQSPTHLIKTRGQQVTLRCSPKSGHDTVSWYQQALGQGPQFIFQYYEEEERQRGNFPDRFSGHQFPNYSSELNVNALLLGDSALYLCASSEGQGRIQPQHFGDGTRLSIL.

This clonotype was observed at least ten times. The V and J genes are TRBV15 and TRBJ2-1; TRBD2 matches at 12 bases. CDR1 LNHNV and CDR2 YYDKDF come from the germline V gene (reference sequence). This CDR3 comprises 17 residues. The V gene end was trimmed by 5 bases and the J gene end by 10 bases; junction bases not matched to a gene: 15. The DNA of the CDR3 is TGTGCCACCAGCGGCGGACTAGCGGGGAGATCCAATAGCGAGCAGTTCTTC. Its protein product is CATSGGLAGRSNSEQFF.

This clonotype was seen more than once but under ten times. The V gene is TRBV3-1, the J gene TRBJ1-1; D gene uncertain. V dropped 3 bases and J dropped 6 bases, with 11 bases sitting between them. Germline V lookup: CDR1 LGHDT, CDR2 YNNKEL (reference sequence). The CDR3 extends over 13 amino acids. The CDR3 nucleotides read TGTGCCAGCAGCCAGGTCCCCGGGGCTGAAGCTTTCTTT. It encodes CASSQVPGAEAFF.

This clonotype came up many times. J is TRBJ2-7 and V is TRBV7-2, with D perhaps matching TRBD1 (6 bases). CDR1 is SGHTA, CDR2 FQGNSA, per germline. The CDR3 extends over 10 amino acids. V lost 3 bases and J lost 12, with 9 bases in between. CDR3 sequence reads: CASSLGHLYF. CDR3 nucleotide sequence: TGTGCCAGCAGCTTGGGACATCTGTACTTC.